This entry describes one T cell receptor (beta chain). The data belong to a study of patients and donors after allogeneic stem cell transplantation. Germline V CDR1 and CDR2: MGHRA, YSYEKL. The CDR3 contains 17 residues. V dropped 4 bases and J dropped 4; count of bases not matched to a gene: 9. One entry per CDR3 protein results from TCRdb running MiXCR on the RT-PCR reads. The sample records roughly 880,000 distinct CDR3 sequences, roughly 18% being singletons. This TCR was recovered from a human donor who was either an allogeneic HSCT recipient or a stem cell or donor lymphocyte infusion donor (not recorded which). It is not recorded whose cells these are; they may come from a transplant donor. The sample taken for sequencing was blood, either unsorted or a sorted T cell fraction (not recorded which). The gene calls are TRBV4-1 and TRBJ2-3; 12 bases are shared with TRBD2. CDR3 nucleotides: TGCGCCAGCAGCCTGCTGACTAGCGGGAGTCCAGCAGATACGCAGTATTTT. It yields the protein CASSLLTSGSPADTQYF.